This entry concerns a single TCR beta chain. The source of the sample is a study of cytomegalovirus exposure and HLA in healthy donors. This CDR3 is built from 17 residues. V lost 5 bases and J lost 4; bases outside the gene matches: 15. The germline gives CDR1 SGHVS, CDR2 FNYEAQ. Profiling relied on immunoSEQ multiplex PCR, and the TCRdb table lists in-frame clones only, not all of them. In the table there are 200,000 to 250,000 clones, about nine tenths of which are singletons. This receptor was identified in a woman between 18 and 29 years old in good health and CMV-seronegative. The chain employs TRBV7-6 and TRBJ1-1; 8 positions agree with TRBD1. The sequencing sample was made of PBMCs. DNA for the CDR3: TGTGCCAGCAGCACGGACAGGGTAATAGGGACTGGCACTGAAGCTTTCTTT. It translates to CASSTDRVIGTGTEAFF.